This record looks at one TCR beta chain sequence and its context. This sample was taken from a study of Ad26.COV2.S vaccination and SARS-CoV-2 variants. Measured with immunoSEQ multiplex PCR; TCRdb has only the in-frame clones, and not every one. The sample includes roughly 420,000 clones, 88% seen only once; the top ten take less than 4%. Stated treatment: roughly 18 received Ad26.COV2.S at low or high dose, single or two shots; about 5 received placebo; per-sample allocation not given. Day 63 after the first vaccine or placebo injection was the time point for sampling. This CDR3 comprises 13 residues. The germline gives CDR1 SGHTA, CDR2 FQGTGA. Trimming removed 0 bases from V and 6 bases from J, with 5 bases in between.

The source was peripheral blood, collected in a trial of Ad26.COV2.S vaccine versus placebo. The TCR sequence derives from a person aged 18-65 years who received the Ad26.COV2.S COVID-19 vaccine or a placebo. The gene calls are TRBV7-3 and TRBJ2-2; D unclear. The CDR3 spells CASSLTKAGELFF. The CDR3 nucleotides read TGTGCCAGCAGCTTAACTAAGGCCGGGGAGCTGTTTTTT. Full variable domain (missing parts from reference TRBV7-3 and TRBJ2-2): GAGVSQTPSNKVTEKGKYVELRCDPISGHTALYWYRQSLGQGPEFLIYFQGTGAADDSGLPNDRFFAVRPEGSVSTLKIQRTERGDSAVYLCASSLTKAGELFFGEGSRLTVL.